This T cell receptor beta chain was recorded in a study of shared clonotypes between healthy human individuals (dated by TCRdb to the early 2020s). Regarding the research as a whole: Three men and a couple of women, aged 18 to 49 years, made up the cohort. Leukapheresis yielded between about 0.85 and 10 billion PBMCs per donor. The study deeply sequenced blood TCR repertoires of about five healthy adults to estimate repertoire size and the extent of clonotype sharing between individuals. To increase sequencing depth and limit assay-specific biases, TCR repertoire library preparation and sequencing were carried out by different laboratories using diverse techniques.

Of note for this clone: The target of this receptor is not known. The sample holds no much larger clone one base away, and base qualities are not on file.

The trim is 2 bases for V and 2 bases for J, with a gap of 10 bases between the germline ends. The CDR3, cysteine through phenylalanine, is 14 amino acids long. The entry retains the CDR3 DNA only, 42 bases that are in frame from base 1. For CDR1 and CDR2, the germline V gene lists SGHRS and YFSETQ. Using the deep immunoSEQ assay, multiplex PCR amplified TCR CDR3 regions from genomic DNA. Extracted genomic DNA from each cell subset was spread evenly across all wells of several immunoSEQ 96-well plates, with each plate serving as a replicate. For unsorted PBMC, approximately 310 ng genomic DNA, equal to approximately 30,000 T cell genomes, was loaded into each replicate PCR. Ten immunoSEQ deep assay plates were used to sequence the unsorted PBMC genomic DNA. The purified libraries were quantified using a Qubit 3.0 fluorometer, sized with a Bioanalyzer 2100, and then quantified again using the KAPA Library Quantification kit. A separate single-read 150-cycle Illumina NextSeq 550 flow cell was used to sequence each immunoSEQ 96-well plate. The original pipeline was this. Because only junctional sequences without quality scores were contained in the immunoSEQ output, filtering matching that applied to full-length reads could not be performed. Sequences were annotated with PyIR, a Python wrapper for IgBLAST v1.9, using IMGT germline references to assign V/J genes and CDR3. Any read was removed if the V/J assignment was weak (E-value above 1e-6), the CDR3 was missing, or the read contained stop codons, out-of-frame junctions, or ambiguous translated residues. A V3J clonotype was defined by an identical inferred V gene, J gene, and CDR3 amino acid sequence. Percentage overlap between repertoires was computed as shared unique clonotypes divided by the size of the smaller repertoire. Repertoire richness was assessed with RTK rarefaction, the Chao1 estimator, and Recon v2.1 estimates of unobserved clonotypes. TCRdb stores this immuneACCESS table with in-frame sequences only. Part of the clones is absent; in the studies checked, under half of the shortfall reflects unresolved V genes, and no reason is known for the rest. D and trimming come from the DNA, and the V and J calls and clone size come from that table. In all, the sample holds 450,000 to 500,000 clones, and 65% to 85% of those were seen once. Of the sample, more than 9.5% falls within the top ten clones.

The donors were healthy, HIV-negative adults with no recently reported acute infections or vaccinations. Every donor was a Caucasian adult living in Nashville, Tennessee, USA. In the unsorted samples, 90 million or so PBMCs were counted, and genomic DNA was extracted using the QIAamp DNA Blood Mini kit. After blood collection by leukapheresis, PBMCs were isolated using Ficoll-Histopaque density gradient centrifugation and then cryopreserved in the vapor phase of liquid nitrogen. Here is what the overall study found, with its caveats: The genetic and exposure-history diversity represented was limited by the small number of donors. Based on pairwise subsampling, the degree of clonotype sharing among donors was expected to be affected by sequencing depth. Sampling was restricted to blood, and TCR repertoires in tissue are likely to differ from TCR repertoires in blood.

The sequence was obtained from a woman aged 40 to 49 in good health. Some clones in this sample may be carry-over from other donors' samples. The chain was built from TRBV5-1 and TRBJ2-5, with the D gene uncertain. Material for sequencing was PBMCs. The bases read TGCGCCAGCAGCTTAACCCCTCTTCAAGAGACCCAGTACTTC. This sequence encodes CASSLTPLQETQYF.